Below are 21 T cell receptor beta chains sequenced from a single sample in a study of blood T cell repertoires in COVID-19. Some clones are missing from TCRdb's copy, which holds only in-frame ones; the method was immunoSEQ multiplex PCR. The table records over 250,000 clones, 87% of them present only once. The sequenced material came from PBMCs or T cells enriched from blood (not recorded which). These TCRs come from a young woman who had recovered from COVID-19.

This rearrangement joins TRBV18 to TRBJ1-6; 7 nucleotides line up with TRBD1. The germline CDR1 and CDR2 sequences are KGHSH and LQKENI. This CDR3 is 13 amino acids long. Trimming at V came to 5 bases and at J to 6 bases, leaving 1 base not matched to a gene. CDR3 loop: CASSWDSNSPLHF. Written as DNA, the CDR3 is TGTGCCAGCTCATGGGACAGTAATTCACCCCTCCACTTT.

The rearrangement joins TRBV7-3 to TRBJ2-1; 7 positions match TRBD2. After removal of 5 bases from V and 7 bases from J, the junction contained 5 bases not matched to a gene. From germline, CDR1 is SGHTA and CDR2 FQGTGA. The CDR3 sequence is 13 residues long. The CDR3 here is CASSLGTMNEQFF. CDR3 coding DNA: TGTGCCAGCAGCCTAGGGACTATGAATGAGCAGTTCTTC.

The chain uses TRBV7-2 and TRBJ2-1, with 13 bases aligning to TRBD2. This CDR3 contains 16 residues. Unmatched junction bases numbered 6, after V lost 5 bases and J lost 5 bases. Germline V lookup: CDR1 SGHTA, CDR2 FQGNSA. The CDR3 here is CASSKGLAGINNEQFF. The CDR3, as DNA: TGTGCCAGCAGCAAGGGACTAGCGGGAATTAACAATGAGCAGTTCTTC.

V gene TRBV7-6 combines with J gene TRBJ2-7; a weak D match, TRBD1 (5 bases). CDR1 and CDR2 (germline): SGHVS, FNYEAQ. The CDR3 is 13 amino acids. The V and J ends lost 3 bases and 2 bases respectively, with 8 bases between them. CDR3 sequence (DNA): TGTGCCAGCAGCTTCGAAGGGGCCTACGAGCAGTACTTC. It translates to CASSFEGAYEQYF.

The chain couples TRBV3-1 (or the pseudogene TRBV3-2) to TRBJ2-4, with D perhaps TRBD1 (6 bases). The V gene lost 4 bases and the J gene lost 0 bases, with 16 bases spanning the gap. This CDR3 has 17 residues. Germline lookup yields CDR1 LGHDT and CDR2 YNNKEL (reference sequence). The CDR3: CASSPTRQEVAKNIQYF. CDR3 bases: TGTGCCAGCAGCCCTACCCGACAGGAGGTAGCCAAAAACATTCAGTACTTC.

The CDR3 DNA sequence: TGTGCCAGCACCAGAGGCACCTATCAGCCCCAGCATTTT. It codes for CASTRGTYQPQHF. The J gene is TRBJ1-5, the V gene TRBV12-3 or TRBV12-4; D unresolved. CDR3 length: 13 residues. Between the trimmed V and J ends, which lost 7 bases and 5 bases, there was a span of 12 bases.

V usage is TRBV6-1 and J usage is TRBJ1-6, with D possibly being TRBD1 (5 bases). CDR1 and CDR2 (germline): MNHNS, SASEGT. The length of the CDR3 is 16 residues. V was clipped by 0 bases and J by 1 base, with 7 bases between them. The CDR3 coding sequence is TGTGCCAGCAGTGAAGCAGGGGTGTCCTATAATTCACCCCTCCACTTT. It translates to CASSEAGVSYNSPLHF.

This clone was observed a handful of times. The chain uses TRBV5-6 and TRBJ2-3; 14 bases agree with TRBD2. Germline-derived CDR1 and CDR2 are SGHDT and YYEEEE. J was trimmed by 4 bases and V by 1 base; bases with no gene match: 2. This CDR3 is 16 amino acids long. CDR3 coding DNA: TGTGCCAGCAGCTTGAAGGGACTAGCGGGGGCAGATACGCAGTATTTT. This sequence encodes CASSLKGLAGADTQYF.

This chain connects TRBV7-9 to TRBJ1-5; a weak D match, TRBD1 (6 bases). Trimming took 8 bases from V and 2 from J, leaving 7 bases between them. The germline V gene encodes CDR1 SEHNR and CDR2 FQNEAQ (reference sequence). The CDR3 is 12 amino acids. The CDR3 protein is CASAGGNQPQHF. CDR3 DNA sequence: TGTGCCAGCGCAGGGGGCAATCAGCCCCAGCATTTT. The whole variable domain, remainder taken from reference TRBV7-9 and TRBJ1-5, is DTGVSQNPRHKITKRGQNVTFRCDPISEHNRLYWYRQTLGQGPEFLTYFQNEAQLEKSRLLSDRFSAERPKGSFSTLEIQRTEQGDSAMYLCASAGGNQPQHFGDGTRLSIL.

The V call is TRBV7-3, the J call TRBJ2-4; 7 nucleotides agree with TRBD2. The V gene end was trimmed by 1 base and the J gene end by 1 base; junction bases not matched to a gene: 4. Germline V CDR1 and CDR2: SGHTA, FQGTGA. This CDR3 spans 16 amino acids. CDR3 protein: CASSLRDSGAKNIQYF. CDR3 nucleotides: TGTGCCAGCAGCTTAAGGGATAGCGGGGCCAAAAACATTCAGTACTTC.

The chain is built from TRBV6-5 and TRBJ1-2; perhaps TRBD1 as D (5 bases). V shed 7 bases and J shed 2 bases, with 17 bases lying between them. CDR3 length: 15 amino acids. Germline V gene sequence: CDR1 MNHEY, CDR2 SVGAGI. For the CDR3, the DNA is TGTGCCAGCATTTCTTGGGGGGACCGGAACTATGGCTACACCTTC. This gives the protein CASISWGDRNYGYTF.

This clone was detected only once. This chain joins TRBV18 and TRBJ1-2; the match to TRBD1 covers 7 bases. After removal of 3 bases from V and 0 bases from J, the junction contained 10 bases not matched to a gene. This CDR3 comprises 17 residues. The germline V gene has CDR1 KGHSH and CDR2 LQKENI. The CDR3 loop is CASSPGTPGQSNYGYTF. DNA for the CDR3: TGTGCCAGCTCACCGGGTACTCCGGGACAGTCTAACTATGGCTACACCTTC.

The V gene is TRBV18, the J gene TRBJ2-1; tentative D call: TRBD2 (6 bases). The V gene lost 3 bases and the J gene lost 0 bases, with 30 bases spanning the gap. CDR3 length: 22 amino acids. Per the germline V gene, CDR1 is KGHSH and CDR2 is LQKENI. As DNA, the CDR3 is TGTGCCAGCTCACCGATTCCTTTTTTCGGGGTAGGGCCGGGACTCTCCTACAATGAGCAGTTCTTC. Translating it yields CASSPIPFFGVGPGLSYNEQFF.

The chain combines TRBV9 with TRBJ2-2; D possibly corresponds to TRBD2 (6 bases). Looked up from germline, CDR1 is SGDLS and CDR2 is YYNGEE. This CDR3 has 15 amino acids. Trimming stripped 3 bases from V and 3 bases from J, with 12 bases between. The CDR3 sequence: CASSAGGGDTGELFF. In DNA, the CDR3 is TGTGCCAGCAGCGCTGGCGGCGGGGACACCGGGGAGCTGTTTTTT.

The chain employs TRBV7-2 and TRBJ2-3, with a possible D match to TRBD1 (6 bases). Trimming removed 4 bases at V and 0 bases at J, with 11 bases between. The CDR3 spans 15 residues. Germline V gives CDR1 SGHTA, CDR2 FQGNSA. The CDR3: CASSSDSSSTDTQYF. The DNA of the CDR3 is TGTGCCAGCAGCTCGGACAGCTCTAGCACAGATACGCAGTATTTT.

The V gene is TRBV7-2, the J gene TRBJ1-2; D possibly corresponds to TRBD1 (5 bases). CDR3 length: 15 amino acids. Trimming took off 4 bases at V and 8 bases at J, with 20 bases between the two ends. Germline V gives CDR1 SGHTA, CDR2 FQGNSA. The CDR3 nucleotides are TGTGCCAGCAGCTCCAGGGTTTCCCGATTGCGGGGCTACACCTTC. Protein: CASSSRVSRLRGYTF.

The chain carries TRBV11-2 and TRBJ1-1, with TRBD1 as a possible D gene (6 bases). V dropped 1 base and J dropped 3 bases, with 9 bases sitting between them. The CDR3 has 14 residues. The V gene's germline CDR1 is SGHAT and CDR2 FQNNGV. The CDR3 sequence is CASSLARGYTEAFF. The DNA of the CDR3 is TGTGCCAGCAGCTTAGCCAGGGGTTACACTGAAGCTTTCTTT.

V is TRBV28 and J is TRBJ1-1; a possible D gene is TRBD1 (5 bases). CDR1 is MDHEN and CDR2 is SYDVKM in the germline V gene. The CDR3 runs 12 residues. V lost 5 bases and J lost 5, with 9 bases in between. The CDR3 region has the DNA TGTGCCAGCAGTCCGGGGGGGACTGAAGCTTTCTTT. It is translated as CASSPGGTEAFF.

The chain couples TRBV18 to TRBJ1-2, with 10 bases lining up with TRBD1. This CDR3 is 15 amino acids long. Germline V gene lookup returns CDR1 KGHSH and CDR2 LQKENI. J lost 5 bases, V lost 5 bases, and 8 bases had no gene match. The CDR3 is CASSNTGTGVYGYTF. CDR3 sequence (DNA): TGTGCCAGCTCAAACACCGGGACAGGGGTTTATGGCTACACCTTC.

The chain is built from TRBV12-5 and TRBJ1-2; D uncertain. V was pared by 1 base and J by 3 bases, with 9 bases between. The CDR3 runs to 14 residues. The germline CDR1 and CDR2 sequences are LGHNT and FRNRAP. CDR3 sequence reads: CASGLGSSDYGYTF. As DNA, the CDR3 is TGTGCTAGTGGTTTGGGTAGCAGCGACTATGGCTACACCTTC. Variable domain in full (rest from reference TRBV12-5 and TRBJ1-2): DARVTQTPRHKVTEMGQEVTMRCQPILGHNTVFWYRQTMMQGLELLAYFRNRAPLDDSGMPKDRFSAEMPDATLATLKIQPSEPRDSAVYFCASGLGSSDYGYTFGSGTRLTVV.

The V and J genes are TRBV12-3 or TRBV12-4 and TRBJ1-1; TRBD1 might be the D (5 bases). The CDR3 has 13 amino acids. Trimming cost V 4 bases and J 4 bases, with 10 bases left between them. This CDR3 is CASSYVDSTEAFF. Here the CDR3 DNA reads TGTGCCAGCAGTTATGTCGACAGCACTGAAGCTTTCTTT.